This TCR beta chain was captured by sequencing in a study of technical replicates of blood from a few donors. This CDR3 is 15 amino acids long. The trim removed 5 bases at V and 7 bases at J, leaving 8 bases unmatched. Germline CDR1 is MNHEY and CDR2 is SVGAGI. The method was immunoSEQ multiplex PCR; TCRdb's version includes in-frame clones alone and lacks a portion of them. The table records around 70,000 clones, 85% to 95% of them present only once. This sequence joins TRBV6-5 and TRBJ2-2; 9 bases are shared with TRBD1. The receptor's source is a human donor in good health. Sequencing was done on a sample of T cells isolated from PBMCs. The CDR3 loop reads CASSKPGQGNGELFF. In nucleotides, the CDR3 is TGTGCCAGCAGTAAACCGGGACAGGGTAACGGGGAGCTGTTTTTT.